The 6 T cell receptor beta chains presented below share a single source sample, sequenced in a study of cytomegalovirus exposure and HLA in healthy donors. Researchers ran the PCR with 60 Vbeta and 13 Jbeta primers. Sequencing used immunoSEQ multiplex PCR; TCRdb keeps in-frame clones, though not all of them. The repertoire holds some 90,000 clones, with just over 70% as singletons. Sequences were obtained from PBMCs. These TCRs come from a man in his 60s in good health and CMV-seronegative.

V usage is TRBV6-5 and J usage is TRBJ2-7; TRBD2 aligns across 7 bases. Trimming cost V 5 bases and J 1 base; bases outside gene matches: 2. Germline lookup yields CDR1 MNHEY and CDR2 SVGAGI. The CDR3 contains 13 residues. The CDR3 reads CASSPSGSYEQYF. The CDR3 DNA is TGTGCCAGCAGTCCTAGCGGTTCCTACGAGCAGTACTTC.

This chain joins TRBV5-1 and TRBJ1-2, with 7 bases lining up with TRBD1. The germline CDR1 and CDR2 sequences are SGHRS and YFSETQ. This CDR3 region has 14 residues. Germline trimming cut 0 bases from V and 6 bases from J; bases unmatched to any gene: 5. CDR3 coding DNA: TGCGCCAGCAGCTTGGCGGTAGGGGGCAATGGCTACACCTTC. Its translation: CASSLAVGGNGYTF.

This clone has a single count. In nucleotides, the CDR3 is TGTGCCAGCAGCTTGGGTGGGGGCGGATTAGATACGCAGTATTTT. This sequence encodes CASSLGGGGLDTQYF. The rearrangement joins TRBV5-4 to TRBJ2-3, with D tentatively TRBD1 (6 bases). CDR1 and CDR2 (germline): SGHNT, YYREEE (reference sequence). Trimming cost V 0 bases and J 5 bases, with 13 bases left between them. The CDR3 has 15 residues.

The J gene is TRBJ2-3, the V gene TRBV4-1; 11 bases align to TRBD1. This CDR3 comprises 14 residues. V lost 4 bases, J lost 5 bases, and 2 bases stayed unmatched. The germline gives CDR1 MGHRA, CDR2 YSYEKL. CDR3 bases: TGCGCCAGCAGCCGGACAGGGGGCTTAGATACGCAGTATTTT. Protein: CASSRTGGLDTQYF.

CDR3 DNA: TGTGCCAGCAGCCCGCGGACAGGGGCCTACGAGCAGTACTTC. Protein: CASSPRTGAYEQYF. The rearrangement links TRBV7-2 to TRBJ2-7, with TRBD1 matching 9 bases. Germline V gene lookup returns CDR1 SGHTA and CDR2 FQGNSA. The CDR3 sequence is 14 residues long. J lost 2 bases, V lost 5 bases, and 4 bases had no gene match.

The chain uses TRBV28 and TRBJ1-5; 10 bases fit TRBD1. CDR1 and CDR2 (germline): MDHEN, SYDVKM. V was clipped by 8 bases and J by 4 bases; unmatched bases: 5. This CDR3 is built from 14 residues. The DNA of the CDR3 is TGTGCCAGCTGGCGGGACAGGGGAAATCAGCCCCAGCATTTT. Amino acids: CASWRDRGNQPQHF. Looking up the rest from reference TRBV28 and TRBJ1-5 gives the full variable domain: DVKVTQSSRYLVKRTGEKVFLECVQDMDHENMFWYRQDPGLGLRLIYFSYDVKMKEKGDIPEGYSVSREKKERFSLILESASTNQTSMYLCASWRDRGNQPQHFGDGTRLSIL.